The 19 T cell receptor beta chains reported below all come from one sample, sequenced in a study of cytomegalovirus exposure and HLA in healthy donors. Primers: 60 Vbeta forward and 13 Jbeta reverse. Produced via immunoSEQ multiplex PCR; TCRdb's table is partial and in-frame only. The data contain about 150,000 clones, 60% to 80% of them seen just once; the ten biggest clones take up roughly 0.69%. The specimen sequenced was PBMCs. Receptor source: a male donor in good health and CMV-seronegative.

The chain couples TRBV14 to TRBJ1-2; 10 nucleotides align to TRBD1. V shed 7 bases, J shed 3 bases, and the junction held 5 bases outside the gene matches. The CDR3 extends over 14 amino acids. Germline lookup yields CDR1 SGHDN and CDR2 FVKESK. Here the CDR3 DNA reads TGTGCCAGCATGGGACAGGGGTATTACTATGGCTACACCTTC. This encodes CASMGQGYYYGYTF.

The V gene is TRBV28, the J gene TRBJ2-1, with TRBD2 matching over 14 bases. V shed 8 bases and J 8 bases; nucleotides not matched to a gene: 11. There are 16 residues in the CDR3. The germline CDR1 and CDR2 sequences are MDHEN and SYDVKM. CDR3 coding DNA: TGTGCCAGCTGTCCGGGACTAGCGGGAGTAGGGTATGAGCAGTTCTTC. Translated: CASCPGLAGVGYEQFF.

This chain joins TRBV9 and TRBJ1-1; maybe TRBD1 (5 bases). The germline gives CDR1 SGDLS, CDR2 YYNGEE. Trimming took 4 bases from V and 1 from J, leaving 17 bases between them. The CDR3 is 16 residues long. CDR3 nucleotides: TGTGCCAGCAGCCCCCCGGGCCGGGGGGGGAACACTGAAGCTTTCTTT. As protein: CASSPPGRGGNTEAFF.

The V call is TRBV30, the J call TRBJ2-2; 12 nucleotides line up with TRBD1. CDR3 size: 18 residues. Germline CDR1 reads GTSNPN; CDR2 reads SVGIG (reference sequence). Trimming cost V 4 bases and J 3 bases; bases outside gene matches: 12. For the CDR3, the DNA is TGTGCCTGGAAGCCGGGACAGGGGGCCTTTCTCTACACCGGGGAGCTGTTTTTT. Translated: CAWKPGQGAFLYTGELFF.

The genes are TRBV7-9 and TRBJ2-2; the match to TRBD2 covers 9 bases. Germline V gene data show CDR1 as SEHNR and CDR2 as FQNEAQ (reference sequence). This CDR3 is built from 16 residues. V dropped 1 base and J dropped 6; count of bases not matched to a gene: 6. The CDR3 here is CASSLGVAGVAGELFF. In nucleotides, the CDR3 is TGTGCCAGCAGCTTAGGCGTAGCGGGAGTGGCCGGGGAGCTGTTTTTT.

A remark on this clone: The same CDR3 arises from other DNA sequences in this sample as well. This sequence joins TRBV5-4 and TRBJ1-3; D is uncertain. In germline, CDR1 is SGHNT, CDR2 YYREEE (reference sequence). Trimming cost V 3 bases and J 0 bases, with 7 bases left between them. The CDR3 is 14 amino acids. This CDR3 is CASSSGSSGNTIYF. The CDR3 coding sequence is TGTGCCAGCAGCTCGGGGAGCTCTGGAAACACCATATATTTT.

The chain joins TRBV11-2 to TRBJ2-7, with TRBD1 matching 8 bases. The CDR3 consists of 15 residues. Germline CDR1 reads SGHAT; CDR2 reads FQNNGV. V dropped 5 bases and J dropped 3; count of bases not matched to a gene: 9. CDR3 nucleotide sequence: TGTGCCAGCAGCGCTATGGGTGGACAGGGCTACGAGCAGTACTTC. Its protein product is CASSAMGGQGYEQYF.

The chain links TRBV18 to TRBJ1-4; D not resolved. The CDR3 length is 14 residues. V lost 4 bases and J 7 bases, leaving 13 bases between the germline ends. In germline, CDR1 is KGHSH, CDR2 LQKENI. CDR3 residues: CASSRIRDTEKLFF. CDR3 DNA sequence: TGTGCCAGCTCACGTATCCGGGATACTGAAAAACTGTTTTTT.

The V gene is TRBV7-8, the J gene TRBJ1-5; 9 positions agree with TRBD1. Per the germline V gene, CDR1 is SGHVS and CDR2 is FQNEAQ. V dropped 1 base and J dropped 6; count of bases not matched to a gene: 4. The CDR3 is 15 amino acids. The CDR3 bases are TGTGCCAGCAGCTTAGGGACAGGGGATACTCAGCCCCAGCATTTT. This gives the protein CASSLGTGDTQPQHF.

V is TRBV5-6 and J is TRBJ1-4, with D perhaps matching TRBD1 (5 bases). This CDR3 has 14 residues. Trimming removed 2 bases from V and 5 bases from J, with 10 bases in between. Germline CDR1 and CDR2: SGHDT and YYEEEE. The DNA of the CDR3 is TGTGCCAGCAGCTTAGTGGGGCCGAATGAAAAACTGTTTTTT. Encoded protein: CASSLVGPNEKLFF.

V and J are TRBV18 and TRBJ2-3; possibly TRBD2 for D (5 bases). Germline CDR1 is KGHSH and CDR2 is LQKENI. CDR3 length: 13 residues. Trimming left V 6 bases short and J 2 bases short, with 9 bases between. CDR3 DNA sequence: TGTGCCAGCTCCGCGGGTGTCACAGATACGCAGTATTTT. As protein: CASSAGVTDTQYF.

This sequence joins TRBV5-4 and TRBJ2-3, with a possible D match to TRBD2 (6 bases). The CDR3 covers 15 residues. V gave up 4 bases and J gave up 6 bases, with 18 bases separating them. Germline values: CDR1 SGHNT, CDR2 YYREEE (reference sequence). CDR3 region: CASSRSSAAGDTQYF. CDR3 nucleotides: TGTGCCAGCAGCCGCTCTAGCGCAGCCGGGGATACGCAGTATTTT.

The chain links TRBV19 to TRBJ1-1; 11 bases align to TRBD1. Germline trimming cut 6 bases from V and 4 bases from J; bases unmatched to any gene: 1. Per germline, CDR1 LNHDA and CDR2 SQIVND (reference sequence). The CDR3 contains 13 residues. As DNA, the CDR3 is TGTGCCAGTAGGGACAGGGGGCGCACTGAAGCTTTCTTT. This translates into CASRDRGRTEAFF.

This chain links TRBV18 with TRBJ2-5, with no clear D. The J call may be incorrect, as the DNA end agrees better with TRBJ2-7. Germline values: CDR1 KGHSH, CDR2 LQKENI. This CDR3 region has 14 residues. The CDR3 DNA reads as TGTGCCAGCTCACCGGGCAGAAGCTCCTACGAGCAGTACTTC. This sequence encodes CASSPGRSSYEQYF.

As DNA, the CDR3 is TGCAGCGTCCGGAGCTCCTACAATGAGCAGTTCTTC. Its translation is CSVRSSYNEQFF. V is TRBV29-1 and J is TRBJ2-1; D unclear. The CDR3 extends over 12 amino acids. With 6 bases removed from V and 0 bases from J, the gap between germline ends came to 6 bases. Germline loops: CDR1 SQVTM, CDR2 ANQGSEA.

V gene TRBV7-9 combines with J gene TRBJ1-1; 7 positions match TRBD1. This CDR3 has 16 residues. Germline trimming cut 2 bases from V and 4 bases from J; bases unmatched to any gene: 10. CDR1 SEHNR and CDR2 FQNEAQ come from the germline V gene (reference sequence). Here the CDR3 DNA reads TGTGCCAGCAGCTTACTCGGGACAGAGCTTCGCACTGAAGCTTTCTTT. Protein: CASSLLGTELRTEAFF.

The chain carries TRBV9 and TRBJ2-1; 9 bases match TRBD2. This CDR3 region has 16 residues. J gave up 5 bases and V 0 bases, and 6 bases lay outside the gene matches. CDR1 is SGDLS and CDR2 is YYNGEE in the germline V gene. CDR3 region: CASSVVPSGINNEQFF. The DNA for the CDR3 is TGTGCCAGCAGCGTAGTACCTAGCGGGATAAACAATGAGCAGTTCTTC.

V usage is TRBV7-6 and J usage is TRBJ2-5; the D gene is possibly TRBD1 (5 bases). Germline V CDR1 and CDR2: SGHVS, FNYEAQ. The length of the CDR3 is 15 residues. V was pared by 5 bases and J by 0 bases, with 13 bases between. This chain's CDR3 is CASSRGGAHQETQYF. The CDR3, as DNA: TGTGCCAGCAGCAGGGGTGGGGCCCACCAAGAGACCCAGTACTTC.

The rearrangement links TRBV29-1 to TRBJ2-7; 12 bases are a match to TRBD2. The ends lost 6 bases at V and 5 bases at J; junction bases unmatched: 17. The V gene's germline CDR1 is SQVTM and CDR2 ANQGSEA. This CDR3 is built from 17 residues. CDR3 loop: CSVEGLAGGPRRDEQYF. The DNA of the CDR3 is TGCAGCGTCGAGGGGCTAGCGGGAGGGCCGCGAAGGGACGAGCAGTACTTC.